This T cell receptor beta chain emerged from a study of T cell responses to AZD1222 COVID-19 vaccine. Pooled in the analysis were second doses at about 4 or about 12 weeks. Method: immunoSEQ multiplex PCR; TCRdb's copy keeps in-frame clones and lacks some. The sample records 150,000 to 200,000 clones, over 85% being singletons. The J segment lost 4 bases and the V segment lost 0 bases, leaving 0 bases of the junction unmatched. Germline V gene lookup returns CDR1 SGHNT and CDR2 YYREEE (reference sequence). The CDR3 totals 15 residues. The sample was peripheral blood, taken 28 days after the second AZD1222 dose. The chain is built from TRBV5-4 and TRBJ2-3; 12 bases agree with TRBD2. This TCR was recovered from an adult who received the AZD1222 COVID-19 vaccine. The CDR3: CASSLGLAGADTQYF. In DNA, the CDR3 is TGTGCCAGCAGCTTGGGACTAGCGGGGGCAGATACGCAGTATTTT. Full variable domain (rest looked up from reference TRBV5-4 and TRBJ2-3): ETGVTQSPTHLIKTRGQQVTLRCSSQSGHNTVSWYQQALGQGPQFIFQYYREEENGRGNFPPRFSGLQFPNYSSELNVNALELDDSALYLCASSLGLAGADTQYFGPGTRLTVL.